The rows below give T cell receptor beta chains drawn from one sample of a study of cytomegalovirus exposure and HLA in healthy donors. The protocol was immunoSEQ multiplex PCR, while the TCRdb copy is restricted to in-frame clones and leaves out a portion. The profile shows around 92,000 clones, roughly 76% of them singletons. The sample taken for sequencing was PBMCs. All receptors come from a human donor in good health. CDR3s include the opening cysteine and the closing phenylalanine or tryptophan. D genes are given only for firm matches. Size values are once, few and many counts, or a class for expanded clones, and some rows have none.

cdr3_nt: TGTGCCAGCAGACCCCCGGGACAGGGGGCTTATGGCTACACCTTC
cdr3_aa: CASRPPGQGAYGYTF
d_call: TRBD1
v_call: TRBV6-1
j_call: TRBJ1-2
clone_size: few

cdr3_nt: TGCGCCAGCAGTGACGGAGCGGGATTAACCTACAATGAGCAGTTCTTC
cdr3_aa: CASSDGAGLTYNEQFF
d_call: TRBD2
v_call: TRBV10-1
j_call: TRBJ2-1
clone_size: -

cdr3_nt: TGCGCCAGCAGCTTACTAGCGGGAGCCCCCTACGAGCAGTACTTC
cdr3_aa: CASSLLAGAPYEQYF
d_call: TRBD2
v_call: TRBV5-1
j_call: TRBJ2-7
clone_size: -

cdr3_nt: TGTGCCACAACACCGACAGGGGGCGGCTACCCCTTC
cdr3_aa: CATTPTGGGYPF
d_call: TRBD1
v_call: TRBV6-5
j_call: TRBJ1-2
clone_size: -

cdr3_nt: TGCGCCAGCAGCCCGGGAGCGGGGGGCCCCGCCGGCGAGCAGTACTTC
cdr3_aa: CASSPGAGGPAGEQYF
d_call: TRBD2
v_call: TRBV5-1
j_call: TRBJ2-7
clone_size: few

cdr3_nt: TGTGCCAGCAGCTTGGTTTCGGAGACCCAGTACTTC
cdr3_aa: CASSLVSETQYF
d_call: -
v_call: TRBV5-8
j_call: TRBJ2-5
clone_size: -

cdr3_nt: TGCGCCAGCAGCTTGGGGGCCGGAGGACGAGTCTGGGACGAGCAGTACTTC
cdr3_aa: CASSLGAGGRVWDEQYF
d_call: -
v_call: TRBV5-1
j_call: TRBJ2-7
clone_size: once

cdr3_nt: TGTGCCAGCAACCTCGACAGTTACACCGGGGAGCTGTTTTTT
cdr3_aa: CASNLDSYTGELFF
d_call: -
v_call: TRBV2
j_call: TRBJ2-2
clone_size: -

cdr3_nt: TGTGCCAGCAGTCAGGACAGGGGAGGCGAAAAACTGTTTTTT
cdr3_aa: CASSQDRGGEKLFF
d_call: TRBD1
v_call: TRBV27
j_call: TRBJ1-4
clone_size: -

cdr3_nt: TGTGCCATCAGGATCGGACTAGCGGGAGTCACCGGGGAGCTGTTTTTT
cdr3_aa: CAIRIGLAGVTGELFF
d_call: TRBD2
v_call: TRBV10-3
j_call: TRBJ2-2
clone_size: -

cdr3_nt: TGTGCCAGCTCACCCAGACAGCGTGAAGCTTTCTTT
cdr3_aa: CASSPRQREAFF
d_call: -
v_call: TRBV18
j_call: TRBJ1-1
clone_size: few

cdr3_nt: TGTGCCAGCAGACTCCACTCAACTAATGAAAAACTGTTTTTT
cdr3_aa: CASRLHSTNEKLFF
d_call: -
v_call: TRBV2
j_call: TRBJ1-4
clone_size: -

cdr3_nt: TGTGCCAGAAGCCATAGACAGGGGTGTAAGACCGGGGAGCTGTTTTTT
cdr3_aa: CARSHRQGCKTGELFF
d_call: TRBD1
v_call: TRBV5-3
j_call: TRBJ2-2
clone_size: -

cdr3_nt: TGCGCCAGCAGCCAAGATCAGGGAAGCAATCAGCCCCAGCATTTT
cdr3_aa: CASSQDQGSNQPQHF
d_call: -
v_call: TRBV4-1
j_call: TRBJ1-5
clone_size: few

cdr3_nt: TGTGCCAGCAGCCCATTCGACAGGAGTTACAATGAAAAACTGTTTTTT
cdr3_aa: CASSPFDRSYNEKLFF
d_call: -
v_call: TRBV11-3
j_call: TRBJ1-4
clone_size: few

cdr3_nt: TGTGCCAGCAGTGGACTATCTGCGAACACCGGGGAGCTGTTTTTT
cdr3_aa: CASSGLSANTGELFF
d_call: -
v_call: TRBV6-1
j_call: TRBJ2-2
clone_size: -

cdr3_nt: TGTGCCAGCAGTGAAACAGGATCTAAGGGCTACACCTTC
cdr3_aa: CASSETGSKGYTF
d_call: -
v_call: TRBV6-1
j_call: TRBJ1-2
clone_size: -

cdr3_nt: TGTGCCAGCAGCCCGCGGGCAGTCAATTCACCCCTCCACTTT
cdr3_aa: CASSPRAVNSPLHF
d_call: -
v_call: TRBV7-9
j_call: TRBJ1-6
clone_size: -

cdr3_nt: TGTGCCATCAGTGAGCCGAAAGGGGGCCACCCATCACCCCTCCACTTT
cdr3_aa: CAISEPKGGHPSPLHF
d_call: TRBD1
v_call: TRBV10-3
j_call: TRBJ1-6
clone_size: -

cdr3_nt: TGTGCCAGTAGTATTGGACAGGGGGCAGGCACTGAAGCTTTCTTT
cdr3_aa: CASSIGQGAGTEAFF
d_call: TRBD1
v_call: TRBV19
j_call: TRBJ1-1
clone_size: -

cdr3_nt: TGTGCCAGCAGCTTTACGACAGAATCGAACACTGAAGCTTTCTTT
cdr3_aa: CASSFTTESNTEAFF
d_call: -
v_call: TRBV6-1
j_call: TRBJ1-1
clone_size: -

cdr3_nt: TGCGCCAGCAGCCAAGGATCCCGGGGACAAGAGACCCAGTACTTC
cdr3_aa: CASSQGSRGQETQYF
d_call: -
v_call: TRBV4-1
j_call: TRBJ2-5
clone_size: -

cdr3_nt: TGTGCCATCAGTGGCATCGACGGGAGCGAGCGTGAGCAGTTCTTC
cdr3_aa: CAISGIDGSEREQFF
d_call: -
v_call: TRBV10-3
j_call: TRBJ2-1
clone_size: -

cdr3_nt: TGTGCCAGCCGGCGAGAAGACTATGGCTACCCCTTC
cdr3_aa: CASRREDYGYPF
d_call: -
v_call: TRBV27
j_call: TRBJ1-2
clone_size: -

cdr3_nt: TGCGCCAGCAGCTCGGGAGGTAGCGGGAGGACGACTTACTTC
cdr3_aa: CASSSGGSGRTTYF
d_call: TRBD2
v_call: TRBV5-1
j_call: TRBJ2-7
clone_size: -

cdr3_nt: TGTGCCAGCAATCCGGGGCTAGCGGGCCTCTACGAGCAGTACTTC
cdr3_aa: CASNPGLAGLYEQYF
d_call: TRBD2
v_call: TRBV6-1
j_call: TRBJ2-7
clone_size: -

cdr3_nt: TGTGCCAGCAGCCCGGACAGGGGTTGGTATGGCTACACCTTC
cdr3_aa: CASSPDRGWYGYTF
d_call: TRBD1
v_call: TRBV5-4
j_call: TRBJ1-2
clone_size: -

cdr3_nt: TGTGCCAGCAGCCAAGGCGGACTAGCGGGACTGTACCAAGAGACCCAGTACTTC
cdr3_aa: CASSQGGLAGLYQETQYF
d_call: TRBD2
v_call: TRBV14
j_call: TRBJ2-5
clone_size: -

cdr3_nt: TGTGCCAGCAGCTTAGGGACTAGCGGGACCTACGAGCAGTACTTC
cdr3_aa: CASSLGTSGTYEQYF
d_call: TRBD2
v_call: TRBV9
j_call: TRBJ2-7
clone_size: few

cdr3_nt: TGTGCCAGCAGACGTACGGAGATCCCCAGTTCGGAGACCCAGTACTTC
cdr3_aa: CASRRTEIPSSETQYF
d_call: -
v_call: TRBV5-4
j_call: TRBJ2-5
clone_size: -

cdr3_nt: TGTGCCAGCAGCCCCGGGACAGGGGGCTTCGCTGAAGCTTTCTTT
cdr3_aa: CASSPGTGGFAEAFF
d_call: TRBD1
v_call: TRBV6-1
j_call: TRBJ1-1
clone_size: -

cdr3_nt: TGTGCCAGCAGCTCTCGAATAAGGGGAGGCTACACCTTC
cdr3_aa: CASSSRIRGGYTF
d_call: -
v_call: TRBV5-4
j_call: TRBJ1-2
clone_size: -

cdr3_nt: TGTGCCAGCAGTTACTCTAGCGGACCAGCCTACGAGCAGTACTTC
cdr3_aa: CASSYSSGPAYEQYF
d_call: -
v_call: TRBV6-5
j_call: TRBJ2-7
clone_size: -

cdr3_nt: TGTGCCAGCAGCTTCCCAAGGACAGGGGTCAATGAGCAGTTCTTC
cdr3_aa: CASSFPRTGVNEQFF
d_call: TRBD1
v_call: TRBV13
j_call: TRBJ2-1
clone_size: -

cdr3_nt: TGTGCCAGCAGTGAACCCAGGGGAAACACCGGGGAGCTGTTTTTT
cdr3_aa: CASSEPRGNTGELFF
d_call: -
v_call: TRBV25-1
j_call: TRBJ2-2
clone_size: -

cdr3_nt: TGTGCCAGCAGCGAGTCTCCGGGACTAGCGGGAGCTGAGCAGTTCTTC
cdr3_aa: CASSESPGLAGAEQFF
d_call: TRBD2
v_call: TRBV9
j_call: TRBJ2-1
clone_size: -

cdr3_nt: TGCGCCAGCAGGGCGACAGGGAGCAAGAATTCACCCCTCCACTTC
cdr3_aa: CASRATGSKNSPLHF
d_call: TRBD1
v_call: TRBV5-1
j_call: TRBJ1-6
clone_size: -

cdr3_nt: TGTGCCAGCAGTTTGATTCGGGAAGCAGATACGCAGTATTTT
cdr3_aa: CASSLIREADTQYF
d_call: -
v_call: TRBV28
j_call: TRBJ2-3
clone_size: -

cdr3_nt: TGTGCCAGCAGCGGACTAGCGGGGGGGTTGAATGAGCAGTTCTTC
cdr3_aa: CASSGLAGGLNEQFF
d_call: TRBD2
v_call: TRBV9
j_call: TRBJ2-1
clone_size: -

cdr3_nt: TGTGCCTGGACCACTGGGACAGGGATTGGCTACACCTTC
cdr3_aa: CAWTTGTGIGYTF
d_call: TRBD1
v_call: TRBV30
j_call: TRBJ1-2
clone_size: -

cdr3_nt: TGTGCCAGCAGCTTGGCCGGGGGGACTAGCGGTATCAGTGAGCAGTTCTTC
cdr3_aa: CASSLAGGTSGISEQFF
d_call: TRBD2
v_call: TRBV5-4
j_call: TRBJ2-1
clone_size: -